This is a list of T cell receptor beta chains from one sample in a study of technical replicates of blood from a few donors. Clones were sequenced by immunoSEQ multiplex PCR, and TCRdb holds only the in-frame ones, with some missing. Of 75,000 to 95,000 clones in the sample, approximately 90% were seen once. Input material: T cells isolated from PBMCs. These receptors originate from a human donor in good health. The CDR3 runs from the conserved cysteine through the conserved F or W. The order of the fields is V gene, clone size, CDR3 protein. The size field is filled for only some rows; it gives once, few, many or a size class.

TRBV5-5	.	CASTLQGPHETQYF
TRBV14	.	CASARRPAYNEQFF
TRBV6-1	few	CASSDSEGGNTEAFF
TRBV5-1	once	CASLRRGGLRQETQYF
TRBV5-5	.	CASSPGTATNEKLFF
TRBV27	.	CASSANRNQPQHF
TRBV5-6	.	CASSSQGRDEQYF
TRBV6-5	.	CASSLRPYNEQFF
TRBV6-6	.	CASSYTGDEQFF
TRBV6-5	.	CASSYRSGRPYEQYF
TRBV4-1	many	CASSQLITVHTGELFF
TRBV5-1	.	CASSGPRAGGQYEQYF
TRBV7-9	.	CASSLAGSGRAYEQYF
TRBV6-6	.	CASTPASGGYEQYF
TRBV5-1	.	CASSLAGGDYTEAFF
TRBV30	.	CAWRIVLGAYSPLHF
TRBV21-1	.	CASSKAGNYEQYF
TRBV2	once	CASSVYSNQPQHF
TRBV14	.	CASSRVGLNTEAFF
TRBV12-5	.	CASGLLAGGFRVGNQPQHF
TRBV28	few	CASSFTGGSHIRGNQPQHF
TRBV4-1	.	CASVKRGLNRHCEQYF
TRBV28	.	CASSLTYSSSGNTIYF
TRBV4-1	.	CASSLVQGTDNEQFF
TRBV7-6	once	CASKRTGQETQYF
TRBV29-1	.	CSLRQGAGNEQFF
TRBV2	.	CASSENGAAQGTQYF
TRBV29-1	.	CSVAGGQGSYNEQFF
TRBV20-1	.	CSSGGPNGYTF
TRBV2	.	CASGLAESDTQYF
TRBV7-2	.	CASSLWTPPRETQYF
TRBV9	.	CASSVGADSYEQYF
TRBV2	.	CASSELVAGSNQPQHF
TRBV7-8	.	CASSLGTRQSNNEKLFF
TRBV6-1	.	CASSYGNPAGYEQYF
TRBV7-9	once	CASSRGQGVRTDTQYF
TRBV5-4	.	CASSQNLKEAGELFF
TRBV19	.	CASSPAGYIITGELFF
TRBV7-8	.	CASSSRDRSYGYTF
TRBV27	.	CASQGLAGVHNEQFF
TRBV9	.	CASSATLGSSGNTIYF
TRBV5-5	.	CASSTGQSNYGYTF
TRBV7-9	.	CASTGTMYNEQFF
TRBV6-6	.	CASSSDRDRAYEQYF
TRBV6-1	.	CASSDTPGQGFNYGYTF
TRBV5-8	.	CASSLAGTGIVQPQHF
TRBV18	.	CASSENRGGNTEAFF
TRBV7-9	.	CASSLRGSNQPQHF
TRBV10-3	.	CAIRGQDYGYTF
TRBV7-6	.	CASSLGLGADQPQHF
TRBV2	once	CASSEAGRAEAFF
TRBV30	.	CAWETTRDSYEQYF
TRBV28	.	CASTQGQGAWGTQYF
TRBV4-2	once	CASSQEQISYEQYF
TRBV30	.	CAWSPGHPYEQYF